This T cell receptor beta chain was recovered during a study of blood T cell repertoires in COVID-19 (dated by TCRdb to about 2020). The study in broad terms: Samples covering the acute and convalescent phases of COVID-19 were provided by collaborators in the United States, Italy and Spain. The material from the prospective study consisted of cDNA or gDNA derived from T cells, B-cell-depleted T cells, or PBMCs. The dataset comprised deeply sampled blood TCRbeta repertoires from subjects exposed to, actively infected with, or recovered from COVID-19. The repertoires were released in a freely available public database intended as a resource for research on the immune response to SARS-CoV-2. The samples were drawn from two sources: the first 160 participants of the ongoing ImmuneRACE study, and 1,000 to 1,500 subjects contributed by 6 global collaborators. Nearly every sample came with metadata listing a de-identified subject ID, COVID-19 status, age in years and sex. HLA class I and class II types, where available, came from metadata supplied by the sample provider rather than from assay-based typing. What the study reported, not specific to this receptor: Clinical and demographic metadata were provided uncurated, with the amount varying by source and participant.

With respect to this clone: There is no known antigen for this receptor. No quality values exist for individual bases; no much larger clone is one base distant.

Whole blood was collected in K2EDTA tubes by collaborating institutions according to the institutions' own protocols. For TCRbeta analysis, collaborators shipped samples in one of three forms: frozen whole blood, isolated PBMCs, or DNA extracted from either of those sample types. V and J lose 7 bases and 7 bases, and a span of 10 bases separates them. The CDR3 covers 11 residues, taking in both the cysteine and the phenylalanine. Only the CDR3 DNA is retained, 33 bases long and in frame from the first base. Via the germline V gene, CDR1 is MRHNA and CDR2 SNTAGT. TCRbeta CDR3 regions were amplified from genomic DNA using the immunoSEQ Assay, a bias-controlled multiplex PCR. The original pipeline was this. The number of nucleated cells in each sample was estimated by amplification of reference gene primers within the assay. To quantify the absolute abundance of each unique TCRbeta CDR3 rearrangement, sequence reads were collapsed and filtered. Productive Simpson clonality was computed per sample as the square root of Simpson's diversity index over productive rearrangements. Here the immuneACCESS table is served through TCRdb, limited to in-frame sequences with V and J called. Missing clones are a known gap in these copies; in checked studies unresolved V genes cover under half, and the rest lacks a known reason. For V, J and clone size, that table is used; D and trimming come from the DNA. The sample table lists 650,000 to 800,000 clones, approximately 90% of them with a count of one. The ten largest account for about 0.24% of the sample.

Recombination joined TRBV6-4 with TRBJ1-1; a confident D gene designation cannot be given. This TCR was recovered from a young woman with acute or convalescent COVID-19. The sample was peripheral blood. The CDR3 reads CASTLGSEAFF. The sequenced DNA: TGTGCCAGCACCCTCGGGAGTGAAGCTTTCTTT.